The entry below gives a single TCR beta chain sequence along with its context. Its cognate antigen is unknown. This CDR3 contains 12 residues. Trimming cost V 7 bases and J 12 bases; bases outside gene matches: 5. Unique molecular identifiers were present in the TCR beta cDNA libraries. Hundreds of thousands of cDNA molecules came from around 1 to 10 million T cells. One entry per CDR3 protein results from TCRdb running MiXCR on the PCR reads. Here the sample spans around 500,000 distinct CDR3 sequences, under 40% being singletons. This sample is drawn from a study of post-analysis software for immune sequencing data. Overall study results and limits: The normalized Chao1 diversity of multiple sclerosis patients was significantly lower than that of controls. Pronounced co-clustering by F measure was evident among identically batched samples. The five TRBV segments detected at higher frequency in patients than in controls included TRBV5-6, TRBV5-1 and TRBV20-1.

The sample comprised blood. The origin of this receptor is a girl aged 2-17 years with multiple sclerosis. The chain has TRBV12-3 or TRBV12-4 and TRBJ2-1; 11 nucleotides line up with TRBD1. The CDR3 spells CASTTGQGGQFF. CDR3 nucleotide sequence: TGTGCCAGCACGACGGGACAGGGGGGGCAGTTCTTC.